Below, 7 T cell receptor beta chains from the same sample are listed, as sequenced in a study of control samples from healthy donors and cancer patients. Data came from immunoSEQ multiplex PCR; TCRdb stores just in-frame clones and leaves some out. Of some 130,000 clones detected, less than 95% appear once; the ten largest clones hold around 3.6%. Sequencing was performed on blood. Receptor source: a man aged 25-45 years in good health.

This clone came up once. V usage is TRBV19 and J usage is TRBJ1-4; no definite D call. The length of the CDR3 is 18 residues. Trimming left V 4 bases short and J 2 bases short, with 20 bases between. The germline V gene encodes CDR1 LNHDA and CDR2 SQIVND (reference sequence). CDR3 amino acids: CASSRRRERLATNEKLFF. The CDR3 nucleotides are TGTGCCAGTAGTAGGCGACGGGAGAGGTTGGCGACTAATGAAAAACTGTTTTTT.

The CDR3 DNA sequence: TGTGCCAGCCGCCGGGCAGGTCAGCCCCAGCATTTT. It codes for CASRRAGQPQHF. The chain employs TRBV2 and TRBJ1-5, with D unclear. The CDR3 length is 12 residues. The germline V gene has CDR1 SNHLY and CDR2 FYNNEI. With 8 bases removed from V and 6 bases from J, the gap between germline ends came to 11 bases.

The chain carries TRBV10-1 and TRBJ2-3; no clear D gene. Per germline, CDR1 WNHNN and CDR2 SYGVQD (reference sequence). Between the trimmed V and J ends, which lost 3 bases and 11 bases, there was a span of 15 bases. This CDR3 is built from 13 residues. The CDR3 DNA is TGCGCCAGCAGTGACGGGCTAGACGAACAGCAGTATTTT. Its protein product is CASSDGLDEQQYF.

The chain employs TRBV20-1 and TRBJ1-5, with D possibly TRBD1 on 5 matching bases. The germline V gene encodes CDR1 DFQATT and CDR2 SNEGSKA (reference sequence). Trimming cost V 5 bases and J 9 bases, with 11 bases left between them. The CDR3 loop spans 11 amino acids. CDR3 DNA sequence: TGCAGTGCTGGGGGTATGGGGCCCCAGCATTTT. Protein sequence: CSAGGMGPQHF.

This chain uses TRBV4-3 with TRBJ2-5, with D tentatively TRBD1 or TRBD2 (5 bases each). V lost 3 bases and J 1 base, leaving 9 bases between the germline ends. This CDR3 has 14 amino acids. In germline, CDR1 is LGHNA, CDR2 YSLEER. The CDR3 protein is CASSQGRFQETQYF. The CDR3 DNA reads as TGCGCCAGCAGCCAGGGACGGTTCCAAGAGACCCAGTACTTC.

The chain combines TRBV11-1 with TRBJ2-6; a possible D gene is TRBD2 (6 bases). CDR1 SGHAT and CDR2 FQDESV come from the germline V gene (reference sequence). Trimming left V 5 bases short and J 2 bases short, with 13 bases between. The CDR3 runs to 16 residues. The CDR3 protein is CASSPDAGTGANVLTF. The CDR3 bases are TGTGCCAGCAGCCCCGACGCGGGAACTGGGGCCAACGTCCTGACTTTC.

The chain recombines TRBV5-1 with TRBJ2-3, with 9 bases that match TRBD1. CDR1 SGHRS and CDR2 YFSETQ come from the germline V gene. CDR3 length: 14 residues. V was pared by 4 bases and J by 7 bases, with 7 bases of the junction left unmatched. In nucleotides, the CDR3 is TGCGCCAGCAGCGGGGGGACAGGGCTGTATACGCAGTATTTT. It is translated as CASSGGTGLYTQYF.